This is a list of T cell receptor beta chains from one sample in a study of OX40 agonist ivuxolimab in advanced cancers. Sequencing used immunoSEQ multiplex PCR; TCRdb keeps in-frame clones, though not all of them. The data hold approximately 66,000 clones, with approximately 89% observed a single time. Specimen: CD4+ or CD8+ T cells sorted from blood, collected in a trial of the OX40 agonist ivuxolimab. The receptors shown here come from an adult with an advanced solid tumor such as melanoma, head and neck, liver or kidney cancer. The CDR3 runs from the conserved cysteine through the conserved F or W. The D gene is left open where the match is weak. A clone size is listed for some rows: how often the clone was seen (once, few, many), or a class if it is expanded.

CDR3: CASSLVKGGSTEAFF
DNA: TGTGCCAGCAGCTTAGTTAAAGGGGGAAGCACTGAAGCTTTCTTT
length: 15
D: NA
size: NA
V: TRBV7-6
J: TRBJ1-1

CDR3: CASRVTGLDTEAFF
DNA: TGTGCCAGCAGGGTTACAGGGTTGGACACTGAAGCTTTCTTT
length: 14
D: NA
size: NA
V: TRBV2
J: TRBJ1-1

CDR3: CASSQARDRGIHEQFF
DNA: TGCGCCAGCAGCCAAGCCCGGGACAGGGGAATTCATGAGCAGTTCTTC
length: 16
D: TRBD1
size: NA
V: TRBV4-1
J: TRBJ2-1

CDR3: CASSRGESGKFF
DNA: TGTGCCAGCAGCCGAGGAGAAAGCGGGAAGTTCTTC
length: 12
D: TRBD2
size: few
V: TRBV11-1
J: TRBJ2-1

CDR3: CASSLGQGASGSPLHF
DNA: TGCGCCAGCAGCTTGGGTCAGGGGGCCTCAGGTTCACCCCTCCACTTT
length: 16
D: TRBD1
size: NA
V: TRBV5-1
J: TRBJ1-6

CDR3: CASSTNLGQTLYQETQYF
DNA: TGTGCCAGCAGCACAAACTTGGGACAGACTCTGTACCAAGAGACCCAGTACTTC
length: 18
D: TRBD1
size: NA
V: TRBV7-9
J: TRBJ2-5

CDR3: CASSYGTVTEAFF
DNA: TGCGCCAGCAGCTATGGGACAGTCACTGAAGCTTTCTTT
length: 13
D: TRBD1
size: NA
V: TRBV5-1
J: TRBJ1-1

CDR3: CATSGGDFVQPQHF
DNA: TGTGCCACCAGCGGAGGGGACTTTGTCCAGCCCCAGCATTTT
length: 14
D: NA
size: NA
V: TRBV15
J: TRBJ1-5

CDR3: CASSAGSYSYNEQFF
DNA: TGCGCCAGCAGCGCGGGGTCGTACTCCTACAATGAGCAGTTCTTC
length: 15
D: NA
size: once
V: TRBV5-1
J: TRBJ2-1

CDR3: CASSLERNTEAFF
DNA: TGTGCCAGCAGCTTAGAGCGGAACACTGAAGCTTTCTTT
length: 13
D: NA
size: NA
V: TRBV5-4
J: TRBJ1-1

CDR3: CASSLHRVNTEAFF
DNA: TGTGCCAGCAGCTTGCACAGGGTGAACACTGAAGCTTTCTTT
length: 14
D: NA
size: once
V: TRBV7-2
J: TRBJ1-1

CDR3: CASRPGQGYGYTF
DNA: TGTGCCAGCAGACCGGGACAGGGTTACGGCTACACCTTC
length: 13
D: TRBD1
size: NA
V: TRBV2
J: TRBJ1-2

CDR3: CASPVALGGELFF
DNA: TGTGCCTCCCCCGTAGCCCTTGGCGGGGAGCTGTTTTTT
length: 13
D: NA
size: NA
V: TRBV30
J: TRBJ2-2

CDR3: CASSADRANTGELFF
DNA: TGTGCCAGCAGTGCCGACAGGGCGAACACCGGGGAGCTGTTTTTT
length: 15
D: TRBD1
size: few
V: TRBV6-1
J: TRBJ2-2

CDR3: CASSPPTGTGVNEQFF
DNA: TGTGCCAGCAGCCCCCCCACCGGGACAGGGGTTAATGAGCAGTTCTTC
length: 16
D: TRBD1
size: NA
V: TRBV9
J: TRBJ2-1

CDR3: CASSPDINSYEQYF
DNA: TGTGCCAGCTCTCCTGACATTAACTCCTACGAGCAGTACTTC
length: 14
D: NA
size: NA
V: TRBV18
J: TRBJ2-7

CDR3: CASSPAKTSTNEKLFF
DNA: TGTGCCAGCTCACCGGCAAAGACATCAACTAATGAAAAACTGTTTTTT
length: 16
D: NA
size: NA
V: TRBV18
J: TRBJ1-4

CDR3: CASSPPVAQPNTGELFF
DNA: TGTGCCAGCTCACCACCGGTCGCTCAGCCGAACACCGGGGAGCTGTTTTTT
length: 17
D: NA
size: NA
V: TRBV18
J: TRBJ2-2

CDR3: CASSQAHGGGQFF
DNA: TGTGCCAGCAGCCAAGCTCATGGGGGCGGGCAGTTCTTC
length: 13
D: NA
size: NA
V: TRBV14
J: TRBJ2-1

CDR3: CSVGRTGLDEQYF
DNA: TGCAGCGTTGGTCGGACAGGGTTAGACGAGCAGTACTTC
length: 13
D: TRBD1
size: NA
V: TRBV29-1
J: TRBJ2-7

CDR3: CASSIAPRGDQPQHF
DNA: TGTGCCAGTAGTATAGCTCCTCGGGGGGATCAGCCCCAGCATTTT
length: 15
D: NA
size: NA
V: TRBV19
J: TRBJ1-5

CDR3: CASGTQGARNSPLHF
DNA: TGTGCTAGTGGAACGCAGGGGGCTAGGAATTCACCCCTCCACTTT
length: 15
D: TRBD1
size: NA
V: TRBV12-5
J: TRBJ1-6

CDR3: CAFRGLSTEAFF
DNA: TGTGCCTTCAGGGGCTTGAGCACTGAAGCTTTCTTT
length: 12
D: NA
size: NA
V: TRBV30
J: TRBJ1-1

CDR3: CATSRDWVGGGYEQYF
DNA: TGTGCCACCAGCAGAGATTGGGTAGGGGGCGGTTACGAGCAGTACTTC
length: 16
D: TRBD1
size: NA
V: TRBV15
J: TRBJ2-7

CDR3: CASSPWGAGYNEQFF
DNA: TGTGCCAGCAGCCCTTGGGGGGCCGGGTACAATGAGCAGTTCTTC
length: 15
D: NA
size: NA
V: TRBV13
J: TRBJ2-1

CDR3: CASTSLANEKLFF
DNA: TGTGCCAGCACCAGTCTGGCTAATGAAAAACTGTTTTTT
length: 13
D: NA
size: NA
V: TRBV6-5
J: TRBJ1-4

CDR3: CASSDRTSGVYRGAGELFF
DNA: TGTGCCAGCAGCGATCGGACTAGCGGGGTCTACAGGGGAGCCGGGGAGCTGTTTTTT
length: 19
D: TRBD2
size: NA
V: TRBV9
J: TRBJ2-2

CDR3: CASSPPGTGGMSGNTIYF
DNA: TGTGCCAGCTCACCCCCCGGGACAGGGGGCATGAGTGGAAACACCATATATTTT
length: 18
D: TRBD1
size: NA
V: TRBV18
J: TRBJ1-3

CDR3: CASSSRAYYGYTF
DNA: TGTGCCAGTAGTTCCCGGGCCTACTATGGCTACACCTTC
length: 13
D: NA
size: NA
V: TRBV19
J: TRBJ1-2

CDR3: CASSPVGVDEQYF
DNA: TGTGCCAGCAGCCCCGTCGGAGTGGACGAGCAGTACTTC
length: 13
D: NA
size: NA
V: TRBV14
J: TRBJ2-7

CDR3: CASSPQGSHGYTF
DNA: TGTGCCAGCAGCCCACAGGGATCCCATGGCTACACCTTC
length: 13
D: NA
size: NA
V: TRBV11-2
J: TRBJ1-2

CDR3: CSVEDGVETQYF
DNA: TGCAGCGTTGAAGATGGGGTAGAGACCCAGTACTTC
length: 12
D: NA
size: NA
V: TRBV29-1
J: TRBJ2-5

CDR3: CASSGQVGYYEQYF
DNA: TGCGCCAGCAGCGGCCAAGTGGGGTACTACGAGCAGTACTTC
length: 14
D: NA
size: NA
V: TRBV5-1
J: TRBJ2-7

CDR3: CASSVASSGPYEQYF
DNA: TGTGCCAGCAGCGTAGCGTCTAGCGGGCCATACGAGCAGTACTTC
length: 15
D: TRBD2
size: NA
V: TRBV9
J: TRBJ2-7

CDR3: CASSPGTGRSSYEKLFF
DNA: TGTGCCAGCAGCCCCGGGACAGGAAGATCTTCGTATGAAAAACTGTTTTTT
length: 17
D: TRBD1
size: NA
V: TRBV2
J: TRBJ1-4

CDR3: CAIQGGQSPEQYF
DNA: TGTGCCATCCAAGGGGGACAGTCGCCTGAGCAGTACTTC
length: 13
D: TRBD1
size: NA
V: TRBV10-3
J: TRBJ2-7

CDR3: CASSRTSGGYNEQFF
DNA: TGTGCCAGCAGCCGGACTAGCGGGGGGTACAATGAGCAGTTCTTC
length: 15
D: TRBD2
size: NA
V: TRBV27
J: TRBJ2-1

CDR3: CASSFGGLKEKLFF
DNA: TGTGCCAGCAGCTTTGGGGGTCTCAAGGAAAAACTGTTTTTT
length: 14
D: NA
size: once
V: TRBV5-5
J: TRBJ1-4

CDR3: CASSQDRVGYGYTF
DNA: TGTGCCAGCAGCCAGGACAGGGTCGGCTATGGCTACACCTTC
length: 14
D: TRBD1
size: NA
V: TRBV6-5
J: TRBJ1-2